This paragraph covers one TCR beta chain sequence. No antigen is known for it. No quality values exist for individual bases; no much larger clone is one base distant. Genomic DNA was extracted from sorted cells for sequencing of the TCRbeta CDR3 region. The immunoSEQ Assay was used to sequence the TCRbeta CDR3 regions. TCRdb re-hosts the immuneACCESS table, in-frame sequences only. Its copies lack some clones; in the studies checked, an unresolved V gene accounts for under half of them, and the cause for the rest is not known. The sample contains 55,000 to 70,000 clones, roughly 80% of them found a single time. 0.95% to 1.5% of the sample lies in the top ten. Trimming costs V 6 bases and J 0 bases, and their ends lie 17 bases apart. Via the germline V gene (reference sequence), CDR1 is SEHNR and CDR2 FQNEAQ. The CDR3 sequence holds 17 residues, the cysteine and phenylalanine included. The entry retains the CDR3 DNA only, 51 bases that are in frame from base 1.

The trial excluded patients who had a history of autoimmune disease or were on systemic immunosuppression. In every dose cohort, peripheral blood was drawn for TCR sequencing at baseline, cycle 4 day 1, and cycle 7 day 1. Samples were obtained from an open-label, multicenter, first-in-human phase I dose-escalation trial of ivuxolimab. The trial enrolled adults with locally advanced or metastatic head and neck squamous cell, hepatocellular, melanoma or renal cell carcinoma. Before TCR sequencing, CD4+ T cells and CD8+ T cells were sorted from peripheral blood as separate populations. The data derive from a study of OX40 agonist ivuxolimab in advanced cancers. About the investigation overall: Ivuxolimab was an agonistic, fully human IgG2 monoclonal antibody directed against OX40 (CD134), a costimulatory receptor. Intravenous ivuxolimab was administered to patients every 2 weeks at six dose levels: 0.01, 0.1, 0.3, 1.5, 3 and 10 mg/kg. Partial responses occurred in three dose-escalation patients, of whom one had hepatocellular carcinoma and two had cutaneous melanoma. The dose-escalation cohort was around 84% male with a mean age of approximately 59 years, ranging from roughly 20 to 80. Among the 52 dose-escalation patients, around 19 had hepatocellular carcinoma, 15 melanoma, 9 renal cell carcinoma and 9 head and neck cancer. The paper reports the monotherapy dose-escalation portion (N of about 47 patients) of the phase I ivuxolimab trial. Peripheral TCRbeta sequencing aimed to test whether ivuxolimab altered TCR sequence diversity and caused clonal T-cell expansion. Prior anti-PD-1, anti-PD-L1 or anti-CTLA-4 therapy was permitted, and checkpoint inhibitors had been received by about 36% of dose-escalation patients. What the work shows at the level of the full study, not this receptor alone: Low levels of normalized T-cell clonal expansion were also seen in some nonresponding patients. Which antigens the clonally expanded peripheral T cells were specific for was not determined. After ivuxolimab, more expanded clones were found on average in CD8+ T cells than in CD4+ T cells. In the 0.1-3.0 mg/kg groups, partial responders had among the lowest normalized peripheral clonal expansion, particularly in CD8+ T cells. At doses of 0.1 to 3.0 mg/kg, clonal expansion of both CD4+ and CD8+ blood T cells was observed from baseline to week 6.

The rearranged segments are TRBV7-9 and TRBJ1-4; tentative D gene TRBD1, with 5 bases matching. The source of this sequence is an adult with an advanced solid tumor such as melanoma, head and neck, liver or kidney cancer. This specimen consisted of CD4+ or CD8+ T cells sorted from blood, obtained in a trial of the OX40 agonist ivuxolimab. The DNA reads TGTGCCAGCAGTCCCTGGGCCGGGGGTTCAACTAATGAAAAACTGTTTTTT. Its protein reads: CASSPWAGGSTNEKLFF.